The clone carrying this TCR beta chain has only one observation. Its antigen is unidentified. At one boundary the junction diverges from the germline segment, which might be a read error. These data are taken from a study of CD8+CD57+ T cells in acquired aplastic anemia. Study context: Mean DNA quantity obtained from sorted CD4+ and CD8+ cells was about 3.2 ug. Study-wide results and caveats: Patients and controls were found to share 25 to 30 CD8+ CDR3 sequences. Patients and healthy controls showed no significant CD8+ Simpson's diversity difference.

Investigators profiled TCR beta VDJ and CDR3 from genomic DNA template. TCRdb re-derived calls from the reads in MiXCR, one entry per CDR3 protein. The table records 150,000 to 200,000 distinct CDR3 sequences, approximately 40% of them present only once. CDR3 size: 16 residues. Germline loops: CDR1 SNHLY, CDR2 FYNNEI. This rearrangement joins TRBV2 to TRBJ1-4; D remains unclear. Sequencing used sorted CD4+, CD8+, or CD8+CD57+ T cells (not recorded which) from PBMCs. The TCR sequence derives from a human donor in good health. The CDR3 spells CASSEAQRVRNEELFF. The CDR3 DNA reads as TGCGCCAGCAGTGAAGCGCAAAGGGTGCGGAATGAAGAACTGTTTTTT.